The present T cell receptor (beta chain) was sequenced within a study of HIV-infected patients and healthy controls. In germline, CDR1 is MDHEN, CDR2 SYDVKM. The CDR3 has 9 residues. The V gene lost 7 bases and the J gene lost 5 bases, with 2 bases spanning the gap. Alpha and beta constant-region primers primed reverse transcription of around 500 ng RNA. Alpha and beta chain libraries were made separately by chain-specific third strand synthesis with multiplexing indices. Using its own MiXCR run on the 5' RACE reads, TCRdb lists one record per CDR3 protein. The sample gives roughly 7,400 distinct CDR3 sequences, roughly 9.9% of which show up once; over 15% is in the top ten. All unsorted peripheral T cells were captured because whole blood was used without fractionation.

The J gene is TRBJ1-2, the V gene TRBV28; D is unclear. The TCR sequence derives from an adult with HIV infection. The sample consisted of blood, taken before antiretroviral therapy. The CDR3 is CASTYGYTF. The CDR3 coding sequence is TGTGCCAGCACGTATGGCTACACCTTC.